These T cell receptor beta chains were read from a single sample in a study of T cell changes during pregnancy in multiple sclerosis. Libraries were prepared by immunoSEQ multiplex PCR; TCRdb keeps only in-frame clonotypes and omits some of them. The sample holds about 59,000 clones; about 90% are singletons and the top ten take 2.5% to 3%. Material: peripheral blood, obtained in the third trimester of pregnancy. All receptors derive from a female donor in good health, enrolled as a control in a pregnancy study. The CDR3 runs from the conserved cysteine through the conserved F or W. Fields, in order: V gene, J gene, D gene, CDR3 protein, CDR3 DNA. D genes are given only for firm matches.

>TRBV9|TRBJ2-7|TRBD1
CASSPRDRERSYEQYF
TGTGCCAGCAGCCCTAGGGACAGGGAGCGGTCCTACGAGCAGTACTTC
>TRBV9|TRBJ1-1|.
CASSVRASPTEAFF
TGTGCCAGCAGCGTGAGGGCCTCCCCCACTGAAGCTTTCTTT
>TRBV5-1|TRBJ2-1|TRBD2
CASSLAGGSSYNEQFF
TGCGCCAGCAGCTTGGCGGGCGGGAGCTCCTACAATGAGCAGTTCTTC
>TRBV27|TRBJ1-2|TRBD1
CASSSFLGQANYGYTF
TGTGCCAGCAGTTCGTTTCTGGGACAGGCTAACTATGGCTACACCTTC
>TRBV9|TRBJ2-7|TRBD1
CASSAPPGTGSYEQYF
TGTGCCAGCAGCGCGCCACCAGGGACAGGGTCCTACGAGCAGTACTTC
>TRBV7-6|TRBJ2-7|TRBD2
CASSSPGASGSDEQYF
TGTGCCAGCAGCTCTCCGGGGGCTAGCGGGAGCGACGAGCAGTACTTC
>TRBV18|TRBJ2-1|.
CASSPPNSMNNEQFF
TGTGCCAGCTCACCCCCGAACAGTATGAACAATGAGCAGTTCTTC
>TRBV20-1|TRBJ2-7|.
CSARDLYEQYF
TGCAGTGCTAGAGATCTCTACGAGCAGTACTTC
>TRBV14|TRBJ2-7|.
CASSRRRSPSDEQYF
TGTGCCAGCAGCCGGCGCAGGTCCCCTTCCGACGAGCAGTACTTC
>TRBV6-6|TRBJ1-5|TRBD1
CASTRTGLSNQPQHF
TGTGCCAGCACCCGGACAGGGCTTTCCAATCAGCCCCAGCATTTT
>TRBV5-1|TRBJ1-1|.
CASSLLIGGQTEAFF
TGCGCCAGCAGCTTACTGATCGGAGGGCAAACTGAAGCTTTCTTT